This is a list of T cell receptor beta chains from one sample in a study of cytomegalovirus exposure and HLA in healthy donors. Profiled with immunoSEQ multiplex PCR; TCRdb holds only in-frame clones, not every one. The table has roughly 120,000 clones, about three quarters seen once. Material: PBMCs. The receptors were gathered from a woman in her sixties in good health and CMV-seropositive. CDR3s leave out the opening cysteine and the closing phenylalanine or tryptophan. The listing skips clone size in some rows; elsewhere it reads once, few, many or a size class.

V: TRBV5-4
size: once
J: TRBJ1-1
CDR3: ASSTLSVGPRGTEAF

V: TRBV28
size: .
J: TRBJ1-2
CDR3: ASRTQAPRNGYT

V: TRBV6-1
size: once
J: TRBJ1-5
CDR3: ASSGRGEIGQPQH

V: TRBV9
size: .
J: TRBJ2-7
CDR3: ASSADRGDSYEQY

V: TRBV2
size: .
J: TRBJ1-5
CDR3: ASSGDRGSNQPQH

V: TRBV19
size: .
J: TRBJ1-2
CDR3: ASSSQDRNYGYT

V: TRBV12-5
size: .
J: TRBJ1-4
CDR3: ASGFTANEKLF

V: TRBV2
size: once
J: TRBJ2-1
CDR3: ASVGTGDYNEQF

V: TRBV5-1
size: .
J: TRBJ1-3
CDR3: ASSLVGGNSGNTIY

V: TRBV19
size: .
J: TRBJ2-2
CDR3: ASSIGLAGGTNTGELF

V: TRBV7-9
size: .
J: TRBJ1-4
CDR3: ASSLSGPNEKLF

V: TRBV7-9
size: .
J: TRBJ2-3
CDR3: ASSLERTMSTDTQY

V: TRBV19
size: .
J: TRBJ2-3
CDR3: ASFPSSGRPDTQY

V: TRBV7-9
size: .
J: TRBJ2-1
CDR3: ASSYPGHPLVEQF

V: TRBV10-3
size: .
J: TRBJ1-1
CDR3: AIRGQYTEAF

V: TRBV7-3
size: .
J: TRBJ1-1
CDR3: ASSSSGGGYTEAF

V: TRBV5-4
size: .
J: TRBJ2-7
CDR3: ASSLGGVRESYEQY

V: TRBV4-2
size: few
J: TRBJ2-3
CDR3: ASSPNPTRGSTDTQY

V: TRBV19
size: .
J: TRBJ1-5
CDR3: ASSVGQGARNQPQH

V: TRBV6-5
size: .
J: TRBJ1-1
CDR3: ASSTGQSNTEAF

V: TRBV7-9
size: .
J: TRBJ1-2
CDR3: ASSSDRGNYGYT

V: TRBV5-6
size: .
J: TRBJ2-1
CDR3: ASSPLPDSSYYNEQF

V: TRBV7-3
size: .
J: TRBJ2-3
CDR3: ASSRGQGGTDTQY

V: TRBV15
size: .
J: TRBJ1-4
CDR3: ATSRDQGGNEKLF

V: TRBV18
size: .
J: TRBJ2-2
CDR3: ASSRLAGGRNTGELF

V: TRBV4-3
size: .
J: .
CDR3: ASSPGTSGSYEQY

V: TRBV18
size: .
J: TRBJ1-2
CDR3: ASSQGGPQGGAYGYT

V: TRBV13
size: .
J: TRBJ2-7
CDR3: ASSLMGLAGAEQY

V: TRBV29-1
size: .
J: TRBJ2-7
CDR3: SVVAGLEQY

V: TRBV4-3
size: few
J: TRBJ1-4
CDR3: ASSQAAGARATNEKLF

V: TRBV15
size: .
J: TRBJ1-4
CDR3: ATSRDSQDEKLF

V: TRBV9
size: .
J: TRBJ1-5
CDR3: ASSERTGDQPQH

V: TRBV19
size: .
J: TRBJ1-1
CDR3: ATDAGDTDAEAF

V: TRBV27
size: .
J: TRBJ2-7
CDR3: ASSKIGTSGVYEQY

V: TRBV7-9
size: .
J: TRBJ2-1
CDR3: ASISASGAYNEQF

V: TRBV18
size: .
J: TRBJ1-5
CDR3: ASSPTYSNQPQH

V: TRBV10-1
size: .
J: TRBJ1-4
CDR3: ASTYRGDRILATNEKLF

V: TRBV19
size: .
J: TRBJ1-1
CDR3: ASSRTRSGGNTEAF

V: TRBV4-3
size: few
J: TRBJ1-2
CDR3: ASSQELRVIYGYT

V: TRBV4-3
size: .
J: TRBJ1-2
CDR3: ASSQDLPQANYGYT

V: TRBV7-9
size: .
J: TRBJ1-1
CDR3: ASSLGLGDTEAF

V: TRBV6-5
size: .
J: TRBJ2-7
CDR3: ASSYSTSGIGEQY

V: TRBV19
size: .
J: TRBJ1-2
CDR3: ASSRFGGVNYGYT

V: TRBV15
size: .
J: TRBJ2-5
CDR3: ATSNPEHRQETQY

V: TRBV30
size: .
J: TRBJ1-2
CDR3: AWRADSNYGYT